This record concerns one TCR beta chain sequence. The data are from a study of cytomegalovirus exposure and HLA in healthy donors. With 8 bases clipped from V and 8 bases from J, the junction kept 13 bases outside the gene matches. There are 14 residues in the CDR3. Germline values: CDR1 MNHNY, CDR2 SVGAGI (reference sequence). It was with 60 Vbeta and 13 Jbeta primers that the PCR ran. Sequencing used immunoSEQ multiplex PCR; TCRdb keeps in-frame clones, though not all of them. The data show 100,000 to 150,000 clones, over 65% seen once. V and J are TRBV6-6 and TRBJ1-1; TRBD1 agrees at 8 bases. Sequencing used PBMCs. This TCR was recovered from a man between 18 and 35 years old in good health and CMV-seropositive. The chain's CDR3 is CASLRDRLPLEAFF. The CDR3 nucleotides are TGTGCCAGCCTCCGGGACAGGCTCCCGCTGGAAGCTTTCTTT.